The rows below give T cell receptor beta chains drawn from one sample of a study of blood T cell repertoires in COVID-19. The assay was immunoSEQ multiplex PCR, and TCRdb's table has in-frame clones only and misses some. The sample lists about 310,000 clones, nearly 90% occurring once. The sample was peripheral blood. The receptors here all came from a woman aged 40 to 50 with COVID-19, enrolled during active disease. Both conserved end residues are part of each CDR3. Fields, in order: V gene, D gene, clone size, J gene, CDR3 DNA, CDR3 protein. The D gene is left open where the match is weak. Size tells how often a clone was seen (once, few, many) or the class of an expanded clone, and some rows leave it out.

TRBV9	TRBD1	-	TRBJ2-2	TGTGCCAGCAGCGTTGAAGGGGGCGCCGGGGAGCTGTTTTTT	CASSVEGGAGELFF
TRBV6-5	TRBD1	-	TRBJ2-1	TGTGCCAGCCAGTCTGGACAGGGCCGAGGTGAGCAGTTCTTC	CASQSGQGRGEQFF
TRBV15	-	-	TRBJ2-3	TGTGCCACCAGCAGCGGAGAACTCACGAGTACAGATACGCAGTATTTT	CATSSGELTSTDTQYF
TRBV5-5	TRBD2	-	TRBJ2-1	TGTGCCAGCAGCTCGCTAGCGGGCAATGAGCAGTTCTTC	CASSSLAGNEQFF
TRBV19	TRBD1	-	TRBJ2-2	TGTGCCAGTAGTACACAGGGGATCGACACCGGGGAGCTGTTTTTT	CASSTQGIDTGELFF
TRBV6-2/TRBV6-3	TRBD2	-	TRBJ2-7	TGTGCCAGCAGTTCCTTCTGGTCTGGGCGGGAGACCTACGAGCAGTACTTC	CASSSFWSGRETYEQYF
TRBV6-1	TRBD2	once	TRBJ2-3	TGTGCCAGCAGTGAGACCTGGACGGGGGGTACGCAGTATTTT	CASSETWTGGTQYF
TRBV28	-	-	TRBJ1-4	TGTGCCAGCAGCGGACAGAGCCCGAATGAAAAACTGTTTTTT	CASSGQSPNEKLFF
TRBV2	TRBD1	-	TRBJ1-5	TGTGCCAGCAGGACAGGGGGCCTTTATAGCAATCAGCCCCAGCATTTT	CASRTGGLYSNQPQHF
TRBV6-2/TRBV6-3	-	-	TRBJ1-1	TGTGCCAGCAGTTATGGTAGTTTCTCGAACGACTATTTT	CASSYGSFSNDYF
TRBV5-1	TRBD1	-	TRBJ2-5	TGCGCCAGCAGCTTGGCGAGGGACAGGGGGAACCTGCAAGAGACCCAGTACTTC	CASSLARDRGNLQETQYF
TRBV3-1/TRBV3-2	TRBD2	-	TRBJ2-1	TGTGCCAGCAGCCAAGTATCAAGCGGGGGGCCCCAGTTCTTC	CASSQVSSGGPQFF
TRBV12-3/TRBV12-4	-	-	TRBJ1-5	TGTGCCAGCAGTATAACAGGGTCGGGGCCCCAGCATTTT	CASSITGSGPQHF
TRBV21-1	-	once	TRBJ1-5	TGTGCCAGCAGCACGTGGGACAGGGGGCGCCTAAATCAGCCCCAGCATTTT	CASSTWDRGRLNQPQHF
TRBV5-1	TRBD2	-	TRBJ2-1	TGCGCCAGCAGCTTGGACAGCGGGAGCAGGTATGAGCAGTTCTTC	CASSLDSGSRYEQFF
TRBV6-4	-	-	TRBJ2-1	TGTGCCAGCAGTGTTGGGGGGAGCTCCTACAATGAGCAGTTCTTC	CASSVGGSSYNEQFF
TRBV3-1/TRBV3-2	TRBD1	-	TRBJ1-2	TGTGCCAGCAGCCGAATTCTGGGACAGGGGACCTATGGCTACACCTTC	CASSRILGQGTYGYTF
TRBV11-1	-	-	TRBJ2-1	TGTGCCAGCAGCTTATCTTCGGGGGTTCCTACGAATGAGCAGTTCTTC	CASSLSSGVPTNEQFF
TRBV4-2	TRBD1	-	TRBJ2-7	TGTGCCAGCAGCCCTACGGGACAGAACCTCTACGAGCAGTACTTC	CASSPTGQNLYEQYF
TRBV18	TRBD2	-	TRBJ2-1	TGTGCCAGCTCACCACCGGGACTAGCGGACTACAATGAGCAGTTCTTC	CASSPPGLADYNEQFF
TRBV7-7	TRBD2	-	TRBJ2-5	TGTGCTAGCAGCTTAGAGGGGACTAGTGGGGAGACCCAGTACTTC	CASSLEGTSGETQYF
TRBV7-9	-	-	TRBJ1-1	TGTGCCAGCAGCTTCAGGCCATACGACGCTGAAGCTTTCTTT	CASSFRPYDAEAFF
TRBV28	TRBD1	once	TRBJ1-4	TGTGCCAGCCGAAGCAGTTTCTTCGACAGGGGAGGATTTAATGAAAAACTGTTTTTT	CASRSSFFDRGGFNEKLFF
TRBV10-2	TRBD1	once	TRBJ1-1	TGCGCCAGCAGGGACAGGGGGAACACTGAAGCTTTCTTT	CASRDRGNTEAFF
TRBV19	-	-	TRBJ1-1	TGTGCCAGTAGAGTCGGGAGGACCAACACTGAAGCTTTCTTT	CASRVGRTNTEAFF
TRBV6-5	-	-	TRBJ1-1	TGTGCCAGCTTCTCAGGGGTCAATAAGGAAGCTTTCTTT	CASFSGVNKEAFF
TRBV28	TRBD1	-	TRBJ1-5	TGTGCCAGCAGTTTCCCTCGGACAGGGGGCATTAGCAATCAGCCCCAGCATTTT	CASSFPRTGGISNQPQHF
TRBV29-1	TRBD2	-	TRBJ2-7	TGCAGCGTCAATAAAGGGACTAGAGTTGACGAGCAGTACTTC	CSVNKGTRVDEQYF
TRBV30	-	-	TRBJ1-3	TGTGCCTGGAGTGTGTCGGGGTCTGGAAACACCATATATTTT	CAWSVSGSGNTIYF
TRBV10-3	-	-	TRBJ2-3	TGTGCCATCAGCCTTAGTGGGACTTTACTCACAGATACGCAGTATTTT	CAISLSGTLLTDTQYF
TRBV11-2	TRBD1	few	TRBJ2-3	TGTGCCAGCAGCCTGGACAGGGGATCAGATACGCAGTATTTT	CASSLDRGSDTQYF
TRBV5-1	-	-	TRBJ1-3	TGCGCCAGCAGCTTGGGATCTCCCCAGGGAGGAAACACCATATATTTT	CASSLGSPQGGNTIYF
TRBV6-5	-	-	TRBJ1-1	TGTGCCAGCAGTTATAGGGACCAGGGGAGTGGTGAAGCTTTCTTT	CASSYRDQGSGEAFF
TRBV6-2/TRBV6-3	-	-	TRBJ1-2	TGTGCCAGCAGTTCCAGGGTACCCTATGGCTACACCTTC	CASSSRVPYGYTF
TRBV7-9	TRBD1	-	TRBJ1-1	TGTGCCAGCAGCCGAGGGACAGGCCCCAACACTGAAGCTTTCTTT	CASSRGTGPNTEAFF
TRBV12-3/TRBV12-4	-	-	TRBJ2-7	TGTGCCAGCAGTCTCGGGACTCCCGAGCAGTACTTC	CASSLGTPEQYF
TRBV5-6	TRBD1	-	TRBJ1-2	TGTGCCAGCAGCCTGAATTTCGGGACAGGGGATGGCTACACCTTC	CASSLNFGTGDGYTF
TRBV29-1	-	-	TRBJ2-3	TGCAGCGCTTTTGCGGCAGCCCCTAGCACAGATACGCAGTATTTT	CSAFAAAPSTDTQYF
TRBV6-5	TRBD1	-	TRBJ2-5	TGTGCCAGCAGTTCTTGGACAGGGCTCGCCCAAGAGACCCAGTACTTC	CASSSWTGLAQETQYF
TRBV5-1	-	-	TRBJ2-2	TGCGCCAGCAGCCTCGTCTACACCGGGGAGCTGTTTTTT	CASSLVYTGELFF
TRBV7-3	-	-	TRBJ2-1	TGTGCCAGCAGCTTACAGGGTTCCTACAATGAGCAGTTCTTC	CASSLQGSYNEQFF
TRBV10-3	TRBD2	-	TRBJ2-5	TGTGCCATCAGGGGAGGGGTTTCCATCCAAGAGACCCAGTACTTC	CAIRGGVSIQETQYF
TRBV4-3	-	-	TRBJ1-4	TGCGCCAGCAGCCAAGGGGCATCTGCAACTAATGAAAAACTGTTTTTT	CASSQGASATNEKLFF
TRBV28	-	-	TRBJ2-7	TGTGCCAGCAGTTCCCCAGGGCTCGAGCAGTACTTC	CASSSPGLEQYF
TRBV5-1	-	-	TRBJ1-2	TGCGCCAGCAGCTTGGATGGCACTAACTATGGCTACACCTTC	CASSLDGTNYGYTF
TRBV19	-	once	TRBJ2-6	TGTGCAACAGGCTCAAGCTCTGGGGCCAACGTCCTGACTTTC	CATGSSSGANVLTF
TRBV19	TRBD1	-	TRBJ1-5	TGTGCCAGTAGGCCGACAGGGATTAGCAATCAGCCCCAGCATTTT	CASRPTGISNQPQHF
TRBV19	-	once	TRBJ1-1	TGTGCCAGTAGTATAGGGTTTGGGAGATCGAACACTGAAGCTTTCTTT	CASSIGFGRSNTEAFF
TRBV27	TRBD1	few	TRBJ1-6	TGTGCCAGCAGTCCGGGGACAGGGCCTAATAATTCACCCCTCCACTTT	CASSPGTGPNNSPLHF
TRBV6-5	TRBD1	-	TRBJ1-2	TGTGCCAGCAGCCCGGACAGGGGGGACTATGGCTACACCTTC	CASSPDRGDYGYTF